These 30 T cell receptor beta chains were all obtained from the same sample, sequenced in a study of T cell repertoires in cytomegalovirus infection. From the reads, TCRdb called clonotypes with MiXCR, one entry per CDR3 protein. Of roughly 230,000 distinct CDR3 sequences listed, around 15% are singletons. The source material was CD8+ T cells from PBMCs. All receptors derive from a human donor in good health (CMV status not recorded). Some clones in this sample may be carry-over from other donors' samples.

A few counts support this clonotype. CDR3 in DNA: TGCAGCGTTGAAGATCGACTAGCGGGGGGGGAGCAGTTCTTC. It specifies CSVEDRLAGGEQFF. This rearrangement joins TRBV29-1 to TRBJ2-1; 14 bases fit TRBD2. Germline V gene sequence: CDR1 SQVTM, CDR2 ANQGSEA. Germline trimming cut 0 bases from V and 10 bases from J; bases unmatched to any gene: 2. There are 14 residues in the CDR3.

As to this clonotype: A much larger clone differs from this one at a single base, so this may be a read error. The chain recombines TRBV7-2 with TRBJ2-3, with 7 bases aligning to TRBD2. This CDR3 is 16 amino acids long. Germline V gene sequence: CDR1 SGHTA, CDR2 FQGNSA. Trimming at V came to 5 bases and at J to 7 bases, leaving 15 bases not matched to a gene. CDR3 in DNA: TGTGCCAGCAGCCCAGGACTAGTTAACCCATCAAATACGCAGTATTTT. Translated, it gives CASSPGLVNPSNTQYF.

In this sample, this clonotype turned up many times. The rearrangement links TRBV24-1 to TRBJ2-3, with D maybe TRBD2 (6 bases). This CDR3 contains 16 residues. V was cut by 3 bases and J by 2 bases, with 14 bases left in between. CDR1 is KGHDR, CDR2 SFDVKD, per germline. CDR3 amino acids: CATSDARGVNTDTQYF. The CDR3 bases are TGTGCCACCAGTGATGCCCGCGGGGTGAACACAGATACGCAGTATTTT.

This clonotype came up many times. This chain links TRBV5-6 with TRBJ2-1; D uncertain. Trimming took 2 bases from V and 2 from J, leaving 8 bases between them. CDR3 length: 14 residues. The V gene's germline CDR1 is SGHDT and CDR2 YYEEEE. The CDR3 region is CASSFSQPYNEQFF. As DNA, the CDR3 is TGTGCCAGCAGCTTCAGTCAACCCTACAATGAGCAGTTCTTC.

This clonotype was detected ten times or more. The chain combines TRBV7-2 with TRBJ1-3, with TRBD1 identical over 9 bases. The CDR3 is 15 amino acids. V was pared by 6 bases and J by 0 bases, with 3 bases of the junction left unmatched. Germline values: CDR1 SGHTA, CDR2 FQGNSA. The CDR3 coding sequence is TGTGCCAGCAGTCCGACAGGGGGCTCTGGAAACACCATATATTTT. As protein: CASSPTGGSGNTIYF.

This chain connects TRBV20-1 to TRBJ2-1; maybe TRBD2 (6 bases). Trimming removed 3 bases at V and 9 bases at J, with 9 bases between. CDR1 DFQATT and CDR2 SNEGSKA come from the germline V gene (reference sequence). There are 11 residues in the CDR3. Here the CDR3 DNA reads TGCAGTGCTAGTGGGGGGTTTGAGCAGTTCTTC. Protein product: CSASGGFEQFF.

The chain is built from TRBV27 and TRBJ2-3, with 13 bases identical to TRBD2. After removal of 4 bases from V and 1 base from J, the junction contained 2 bases not matched to a gene. Germline CDR1 MNHEY, CDR2 SMNVEV (reference sequence). The CDR3 length is 16 residues. The CDR3 nucleotides are TGTGCCAGCAGTTCCGGGACTAGCGGGGGCACAGATACGCAGTATTTT. Amino acids: CASSSGTSGGTDTQYF.

The rearrangement links TRBV20-1 to TRBJ2-1; TRBD2 matches at 12 bases. Unmatched junction bases numbered 11, after V lost 3 bases and J lost 8 bases. The CDR3 length is 16 residues. Germline assignment: CDR1 DFQATT and CDR2 SNEGSKA (reference sequence). For the CDR3, the DNA is TGCAGTGCTAGTGGGGCTAGCGGGGGGGTGGGGGATGAGCAGTTCTTC. Protein product: CSASGASGGVGDEQFF.

This clonotype has a handful of counts. The J gene is TRBJ2-1, the V gene TRBV7-6; tentative D call: TRBD1 (5 bases). Germline lookup yields CDR1 SGHVS and CDR2 FNYEAQ. The CDR3 is 16 amino acids. The ends were cut back, 1 base at V and 0 bases at J, with 10 bases in the middle. CDR3 loop: CASSLGGINSYNEQFF. The CDR3 DNA reads TGTGCCAGCAGCTTAGGGGGCATCAACTCCTACAATGAGCAGTTCTTC.

A few counts support this clonotype. V is TRBV7-3 and J is TRBJ2-7, with 7 bases matching TRBD2. The CDR3 consists of 16 residues. CDR1 SGHTA and CDR2 FQGTGA come from the germline V gene. The ends lost 0 bases at V and 3 bases at J; junction bases unmatched: 8. The CDR3 is CASSLTSGTTNYEQYF. CDR3 sequence (DNA): TGTGCCAGCAGCTTAACGTCGGGGACTACAAACTACGAGCAGTACTTC.

Only a few counts were recorded for this clonotype. The gene calls are TRBV28 and TRBJ2-7, with 8 bases lining up with TRBD1. Germline lookup yields CDR1 MDHEN and CDR2 SYDVKM. Germline trimming cut 3 bases from V and 4 bases from J; bases unmatched to any gene: 8. This CDR3 is 15 amino acids long. CDR3 amino acids: CASSLPDRVNYEQYF. Written as DNA, the CDR3 is TGTGCCAGCAGTTTGCCGGACAGGGTGAATTACGAGCAGTACTTC.

The chain has TRBV2 and TRBJ2-5, with 7 bases that match TRBD2. Per germline, CDR1 SNHLY and CDR2 FYNNEI. The length of the CDR3 is 17 residues. The junction had 14 bases not matched to a gene; V was cut back by 5 bases and J by 2 bases. The CDR3 nucleotides read TGTGCCAGCAGTCTCGTCGCAGCGGGGTTCTTTCAAGAGACCCAGTACTTC. This translates into CASSLVAAGFFQETQYF.

The table lists this clonotype with many counts. This rearrangement joins TRBV12-3 or TRBV12-4 to TRBJ2-7, with D tentatively TRBD1 (6 bases). This CDR3 contains 14 residues. V dropped 5 bases and J dropped 4 bases, with 15 bases sitting between them. CDR3 DNA: TGTGCCAGCAGTACGACAGGCCCGGAGTACGAGCAGTACTTC. It encodes CASSTTGPEYEQYF.

V gene TRBV7-6 combines with J gene TRBJ2-1; tentatively, D is TRBD1 (6 bases). The CDR3 spans 15 residues. Germline V CDR1 and CDR2: SGHVS, FNYEAQ. Trimming left V 2 bases short and J 5 bases short, with 13 bases between. The CDR3 here is CASSLSWGPDNEQFF. Written as DNA, the CDR3 is TGTGCCAGCAGCTTAAGCTGGGGGCCGGACAATGAGCAGTTCTTC.

The chain links TRBV29-1 to TRBJ2-5; no clear D gene. The CDR3 spans 13 residues. Germline V CDR1 and CDR2: SQVTM, ANQGSEA. Trimming removed 4 bases at V and 0 bases at J, with 9 bases between. The CDR3: CSVGLGYQETQYF. The CDR3 DNA follows: TGCAGCGTTGGTCTGGGGTACCAAGAGACCCAGTACTTC.

This clonotype came up a few times. J is TRBJ1-5 and V is TRBV2; D is unclear. The CDR3 totals 14 residues. Germline V gives CDR1 SNHLY, CDR2 FYNNEI. V lost 2 bases, J lost 4 bases, and 9 bases lay in between. CDR3 sequence: CASSESDFNQPQHF. Here the CDR3 DNA reads TGTGCCAGCAGTGAATCGGACTTTAATCAGCCCCAGCATTTT.

This clonotype was observed many times. The chain has TRBV28 and TRBJ1-4; no definite D call. V was clipped by 4 bases and J by 6 bases, with 15 bases between them. The CDR3 length is 15 residues. From germline, CDR1 is MDHEN and CDR2 SYDVKM. CDR3 region: CASSSAFVSDEKLFF. The CDR3, as DNA: TGTGCCAGCAGTTCCGCGTTTGTATCGGATGAAAAACTGTTTTTT.

This clonotype was counted at least ten times. The V gene is TRBV6-6, the J gene TRBJ1-5; 7 nucleotides agree with TRBD1. The germline V gene has CDR1 MNHNY and CDR2 SVGAGI (reference sequence). CDR3 length: 16 residues. Trimming at V came to 2 bases and at J to 5 bases, leaving 9 bases not matched to a gene. The CDR3 is CASSYPKTTGDQPQHF. In DNA, the CDR3 is TGTGCCAGCAGTTACCCTAAAACTACAGGGGATCAGCCCCAGCATTTT.

This clonotype came up a few times. This chain links TRBV6-5 with TRBJ1-2, with no clear D. Deletions cut 5 bases from V and 2 bases from J, with 18 bases between. The CDR3 spans 16 residues. CDR1 MNHEY and CDR2 SVGAGI come from the germline V gene. CDR3 DNA sequence: TGTGCCAGCAGTAACGATCAATGGACGGGGAACTATGGCTACACCTTC. Protein sequence: CASSNDQWTGNYGYTF.

This clonotype turned up a few times. The chain employs TRBV7-2 and TRBJ1-5; 9 nucleotides line up with TRBD1. After removal of 4 bases from V and 0 bases from J, the junction contained 7 bases not matched to a gene. The germline V gene encodes CDR1 SGHTA and CDR2 FQGNSA. CDR3 length equals 17 residues. The CDR3 loop reads CASSSWTGDYSNQPQHF. The CDR3 bases are TGTGCCAGCAGCTCCTGGACAGGGGATTATAGCAATCAGCCCCAGCATTTT.

This clonotype was seen once. The junction departs from germline at one end; a sequencing error may be responsible. The rearrangement uses TRBV13 and TRBJ1-1, with 8 bases aligning to TRBD1. The CDR3 spans 15 residues. The germline CDR1 and CDR2 sequences are PRHDT and FYEKMQ (reference sequence). CDR3 nucleotides: TGTGCCAGCAGCTTATTCGGTCAGGGGGCCACTGTAGCTTTCTTT. As protein: CASSLFGQGATVAFF.

This clonotype was observed a few times. The chain is built from TRBV9 and TRBJ2-7; tentatively, D is TRBD1 (6 bases). Trimming took off 3 bases at V and 4 bases at J, with 14 bases between the two ends. The CDR3 is made up of 14 amino acids. Germline loops: CDR1 SGDLS, CDR2 YYNGEE. The DNA for the CDR3 is TGTGCCAGCAGCGCGACAGGTAACGGATACGAGCAGTACTTC. Residues: CASSATGNGYEQYF.

This chain connects TRBV5-5 to TRBJ2-7, with D perhaps matching TRBD1 (5 bases). CDR1 is SGHKS, CDR2 YYEKEE, per germline (reference sequence). V was shortened by 1 base and J by 5 bases, with 10 bases between the two germline ends. The CDR3 extends over 13 amino acids. The CDR3 sequence is CASSLQGFNEQYF. The CDR3 DNA reads as TGTGCCAGCAGCTTGCAGGGTTTCAACGAGCAGTACTTC.

This clonotype occurred many times. The rearrangement uses TRBV11-2 and TRBJ1-1; weak D call: TRBD1 (6 bases). The CDR3 loop spans 15 amino acids. The germline V and J ends were trimmed by 5 bases and 3 bases, with 16 bases remaining between them. Germline values: CDR1 SGHAT, CDR2 FQNNGV. Here the CDR3 DNA reads TGTGCCAGCAGCCAAAACCCGGGGGCGGACACTGAAGCTTTCTTT. This gives the protein CASSQNPGADTEAFF.

This rearrangement joins TRBV19 to TRBJ1-5, with unresolved D. V was clipped by 7 bases and J by 2 bases, with 18 bases between them. This CDR3 contains 16 residues. Germline assignment: CDR1 LNHDA and CDR2 SQIVND (reference sequence). The CDR3 sequence is CASTWEILRGNQPQHF. CDR3 DNA sequence: TGTGCCAGTACTTGGGAAATCCTACGGGGCAATCAGCCCCAGCATTTT.

The chain carries TRBV29-1 and TRBJ2-1; TRBD2 is a possible D gene (5 bases). From germline, CDR1 is SQVTM and CDR2 ANQGSEA. Trimming stripped 4 bases from V and 0 bases from J, with 7 bases between. The CDR3 extends over 13 amino acids. The CDR3 is CSVVGSSYNEQFF. The CDR3 nucleotides read TGCAGCGTTGTGGGGAGCTCCTACAATGAGCAGTTCTTC.

Note on this clonotype: Its ends do not fully match the called genes, so a read error is possible. J is TRBJ2-7 and V is TRBV7-9, with D possibly matching TRBD2 (5 bases). CDR1 is SEHNR, CDR2 FQNEAQ, per germline (reference sequence). The CDR3 runs 14 residues. Written as DNA, the CDR3 is TGTGCCATCAGCTTCGGCTTCGGGGTCGGCGAGCAGTACTTC. Translating gives CAISFGFGVGEQYF.

This clonotype has just a few counts. The chain is built from TRBV28 and TRBJ2-1; TRBD2 agrees at 14 bases. The CDR3 has 21 residues. Germline V gene data show CDR1 as MDHEN and CDR2 as SYDVKM. The J segment lost 0 bases and the V segment lost 4 bases, leaving 14 bases of the junction unmatched. CDR3 coding DNA: TGTGCCAGCAGTTCCCCACCAGGACTAGCGGGGGGTATCCTCTCCTACAATGAGCAGTTCTTC. This sequence encodes CASSSPPGLAGGILSYNEQFF.

This clonotype was seen ten or more times. This sequence joins TRBV28 and TRBJ2-5, with 8 bases identical to TRBD1. J was trimmed by 4 bases and V by 7 bases; bases with no gene match: 5. From germline, CDR1 is MDHEN and CDR2 SYDVKM. The CDR3 totals 13 residues. This CDR3 reads CASNGQGRETQYF. CDR3 bases: TGTGCCAGCAACGGACAGGGTAGAGAGACCCAGTACTTC. The full variable domain, rest sourced from reference TRBV28 and TRBJ2-5, is DVKVTQSSRYLVKRTGEKVFLECVQDMDHENMFWYRQDPGLGLRLIYFSYDVKMKEKGDIPEGYSVSREKKERFSLILESASTNQTSMYLCASNGQGRETQYFGPGTRLLVL.

This clonotype was counted at least ten times. The chain uses TRBV28 and TRBJ2-1; the D call may be TRBD1 or TRBD2 (5 bases each). CDR1 is MDHEN, CDR2 SYDVKM, per germline. The germline V and J ends were trimmed by 7 bases and 0 bases, with 10 bases remaining between them. The CDR3 contains 14 residues. The CDR3 spells CASNGALSYNEQFF. The CDR3 DNA sequence: TGTGCCAGCAACGGGGCACTCTCCTACAATGAGCAGTTCTTC.